There are a few counts of the clone carrying this T cell receptor beta chain. Its antigen is not identified. The junction does not match germline at one end; this may be a read error. The sample comes from a study of T cells in Graves' hyperthyroidism and ophthalmopathy. Study at large: At the time of initial diagnosis and before any treatment, peripheral blood was collected. Whole-study results and caveats: The model anticipated ophthalmopathy a median about six months pre-onset. The blood repertoire included most of the expanded thyroid clonotypes above 0.001.

Germline V gene lookup returns CDR1 SGHRS and CDR2 YFSETQ. The CDR3 is 14 amino acids. Under 3 months was the duration of disease in ophthalmopathy patients, who also had a Clinical Activity Score of at least 3 and a NOSPECS grade of at least 4. RNA transcripts were the template for amplifying TCR beta CDR3 regions. Researchers ran a first-round RT-PCR on the TCR CDR3 using the HTBI primer set. TCRdb independently ran MiXCR on the multiplex PCR reads; one entry per CDR3 protein. This sample has fewer than 400,000 distinct CDR3 sequences; 11% to 15% occur once, and the top ten carry over 25%. This clonotype originated in a man between 50 and 59 years old with Graves' ophthalmopathy. What was sequenced was blood. The J gene is TRBJ2-1, the V gene TRBV5-1; either TRBD1 or TRBD2 may supply D (6 bases each). The CDR3 region is CASSLGGAYNERFF. CDR3 in DNA: TGCGCCAGCAGCTTGGGGGGGGCCTACAATGAGCGGTTCTTC.